Detailed here is one T cell receptor (beta chain). Qualities for individual bases were not recorded, and no much larger clone is one base off. The time point label of this sample denotes: cells obtained before transplantation from donor or recipient. Mixed lymphocyte reactions plated 200,000 CFSE-labeled pre-transplant responders with 200,000 irradiated violet-dye-labeled stimulators and were cultured for six to seven days. After the mixed lymphocyte reaction, proliferating CD3+CD4+CFSE-low and CD3+CD8+CFSE-low responder cells were FACS-sorted on a BD Influx sorter. Receptors were amplified or captured by the immunoSEQ multiplex PCR assay. For most patients, genomic DNA was isolated using the Qiagen DNeasy Blood and Tissue Kit and was shipped frozen to Adaptive Biotechnologies for TCR sequencing. High-throughput TCR-beta CDR3 sequencing of genomic DNA from most patients was performed by Adaptive Biotechnologies. For the original study's pipeline: Adaptive's ImmunoSEQ software was the source of the TCR sequencing data for about 17 patients, while a few other patients were processed with MiXCR and VDJtools. CD4 versus CD8 sorting errors were corrected by removing sequences found in both subsets at a frequency ratio below 5:1. Because the origin of CDR3 nucleotide sequences shared between donor and recipient could not be assigned, those sequences were removed. At least 2-fold expansion over unstimulated cells and a minimum CFSE-low frequency of 0.002% (template counts) or 0.001% (read counts) were required for clones to be classified as alloreactive. Clones were considered mappable if detected in sequenced pre-transplant spleen, lymph node, or MLR CFSE-low populations of the donor or recipient. The cumulative frequency of alloreactive clones was calculated as a percentage of all sequences, weighted by copy number. TCRdb provides this immuneACCESS table in a form limited to in-frame rearrangements. Some clones are lacking; in checked studies, under half of them reflect an unresolved V gene, and why the rest are absent is not known. V, J and clone size derive from that table, while D and trimming were established from the DNA sequence. The sample has about 10,000 clones on record, under 40% of them singletons. The ten top clones hold more than 10% of the sample.

This specimen comes from a study of graft-versus-host responses after intestinal transplantation (dated by TCRdb to the early 2020s). Looking at the study overall: Multivisceral, liver-intestinal, or isolated intestinal transplants were received by the recipients. Rather than being sequenced by the commercial service, samples from a few later patients were sequenced in-house on an Illumina MiSeq and processed with MiXCR. Donor T cell macrochimerism was defined as a peak of at least 4% donor T cells among recipient peripheral blood mononuclear cells. To identify alloreactive clones, pre-transplant mixed lymphocyte reaction products were sequenced and compared with unstimulated pre-transplant donor and recipient T cells. All recipients received anti-thymocyte globulin induction followed by maintenance tacrolimus and steroids for around 3 years. A cohort of about two dozen intestinal transplant recipients, including one retransplant, was enrolled, and a few patients lacking pretransplant specimens were excluded. After intestinal transplantation, graft-versus-host and host-versus-graft alloreactive T cell clones in the graft, circulation and bone marrow were tracked using bulk TCR-beta CDR3 sequencing. The paper as a whole reports these results and caveats: GvH clones were found in recipient bone marrow, and some of the GvH clones appeared earlier in ileal mucosa or blood, which is consistent with an intestinal mucosal origin. The relatively low number and heterogeneity of intestinal transplant patients limited the conclusions. Peak levels of circulating GvH clones were associated with declines in HvG clones early after transplant. High GvH to HvG T cell clonal ratios were observed in the allografts of patients with donor T cell macrochimerism.

The CDR3 has 13 amino acids, counting the end cysteine and phenylalanine. Just the 39-base CDR3 DNA is kept, in frame starting at base 1. The germline V gene encodes CDR1 SGHDN and CDR2 FVKESK. V sheds 4 bases and J sheds 2 bases, leaving 8 bases between their ends. The starting material was alloreactive CD8+ T cells from a mixed lymphocyte reaction culture, obtained before intestinal transplant. The meaning of the sample's cell subset or site label: CFSE-low proliferating T cells sorted from approximately 6-day pre-transplant mixed lymphocyte reaction (GvH or HvG direction). The chain is made from TRBV14 and TRBJ1-2; no D gene call is confident. This receptor was obtained from a human patient who received an intestinal transplant. The DNA reads as follows: TGTGCCAGCAGCCGCGGAGTAAACTATGGCTACACCTTC. It translates to CASSRGVNYGYTF.